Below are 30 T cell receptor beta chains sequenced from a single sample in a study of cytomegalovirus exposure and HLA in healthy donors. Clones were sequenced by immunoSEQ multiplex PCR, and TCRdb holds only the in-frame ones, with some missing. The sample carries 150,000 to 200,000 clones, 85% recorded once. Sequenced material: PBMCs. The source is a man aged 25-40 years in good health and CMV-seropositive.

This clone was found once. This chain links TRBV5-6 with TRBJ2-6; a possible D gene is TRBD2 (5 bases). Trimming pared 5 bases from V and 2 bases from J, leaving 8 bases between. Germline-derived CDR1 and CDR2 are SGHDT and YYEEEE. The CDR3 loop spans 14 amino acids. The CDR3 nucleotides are TGTGCCAGCAGGTGGGAGACTGGGGCCAACGTCCTGACTTTC. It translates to CASRWETGANVLTF.

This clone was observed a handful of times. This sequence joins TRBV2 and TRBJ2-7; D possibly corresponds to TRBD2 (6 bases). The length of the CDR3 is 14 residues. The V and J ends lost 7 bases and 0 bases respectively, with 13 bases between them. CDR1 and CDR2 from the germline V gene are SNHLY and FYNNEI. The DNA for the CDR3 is TGTGCCAGCACTCTTGGAGGGGACTCCTACGAGCAGTACTTC. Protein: CASTLGGDSYEQYF.

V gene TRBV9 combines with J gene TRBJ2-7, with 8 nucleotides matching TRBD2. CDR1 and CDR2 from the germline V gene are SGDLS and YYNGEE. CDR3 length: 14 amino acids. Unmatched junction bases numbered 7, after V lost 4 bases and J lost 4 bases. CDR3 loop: CASSSGGGAYEQYF. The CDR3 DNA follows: TGTGCCAGCAGCTCGGGGGGGGGCGCTTACGAGCAGTACTTC. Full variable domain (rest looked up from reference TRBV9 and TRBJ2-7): DSGVTQTPKHLITATGQRVTLRCSPRSGDLSVYWYQQSLDQGLQFLIQYYNGEERAKGNILERFSAQQFPDLHSELNLSSLELGDSALYFCASSSGGGAYEQYFGPGTRLTVT.

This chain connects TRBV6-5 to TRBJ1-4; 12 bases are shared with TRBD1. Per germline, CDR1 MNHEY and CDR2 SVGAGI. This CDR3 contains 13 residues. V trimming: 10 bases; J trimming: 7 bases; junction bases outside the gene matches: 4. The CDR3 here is CATRDRGREKLFF. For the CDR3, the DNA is TGTGCCACCCGGGACAGGGGGCGTGAAAAACTGTTTTTT.

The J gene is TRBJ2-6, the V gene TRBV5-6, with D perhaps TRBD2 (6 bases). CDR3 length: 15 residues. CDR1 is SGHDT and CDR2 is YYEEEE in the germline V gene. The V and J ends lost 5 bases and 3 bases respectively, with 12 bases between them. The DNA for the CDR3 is TGTGCCAGCAGTCGGGGGTTTGGTGGGGCCAACGTCCTGACTTTC. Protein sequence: CASSRGFGGANVLTF.

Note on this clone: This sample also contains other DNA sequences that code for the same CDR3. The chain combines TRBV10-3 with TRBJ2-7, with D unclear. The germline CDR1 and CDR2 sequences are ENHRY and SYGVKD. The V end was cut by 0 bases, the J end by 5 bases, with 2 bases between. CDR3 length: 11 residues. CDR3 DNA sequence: TGTGCCATCAGTGAGTCTAACGAGCAGTACTTC. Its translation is CAISESNEQYF.

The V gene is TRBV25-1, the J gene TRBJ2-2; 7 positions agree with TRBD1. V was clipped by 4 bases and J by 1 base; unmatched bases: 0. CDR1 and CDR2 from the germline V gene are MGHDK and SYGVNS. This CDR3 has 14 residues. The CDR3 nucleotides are TGTGCCAGCAGTGGGACAGGGAACACCGGGGAGCTGTTTTTT. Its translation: CASSGTGNTGELFF.

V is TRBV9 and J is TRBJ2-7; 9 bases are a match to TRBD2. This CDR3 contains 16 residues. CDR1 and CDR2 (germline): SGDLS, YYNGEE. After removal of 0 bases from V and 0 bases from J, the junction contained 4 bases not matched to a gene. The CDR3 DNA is TGTGCCAGCAGCGTAGGGCTAGCGGGGTCCTCCTACGAGCAGTACTTC. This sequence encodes CASSVGLAGSSYEQYF. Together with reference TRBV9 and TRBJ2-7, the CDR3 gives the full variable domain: DSGVTQTPKHLITATGQRVTLRCSPRSGDLSVYWYQQSLDQGLQFLIQYYNGEERAKGNILERFSAQQFPDLHSELNLSSLELGDSALYFCASSVGLAGSSYEQYFGPGTRLTVT.

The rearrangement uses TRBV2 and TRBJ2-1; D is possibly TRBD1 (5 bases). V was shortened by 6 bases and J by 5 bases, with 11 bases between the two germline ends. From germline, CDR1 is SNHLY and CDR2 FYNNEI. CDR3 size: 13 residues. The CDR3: CASRAGPNNEQFF. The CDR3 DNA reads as TGTGCCAGCAGGGCAGGGCCTAACAATGAGCAGTTCTTC.

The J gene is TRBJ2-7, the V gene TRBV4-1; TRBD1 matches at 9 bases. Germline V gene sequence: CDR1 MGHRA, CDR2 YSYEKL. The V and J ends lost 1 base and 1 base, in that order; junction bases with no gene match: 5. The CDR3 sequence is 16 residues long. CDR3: CASSQGGGQGSYEQYF. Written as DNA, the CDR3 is TGCGCCAGCAGCCAAGGGGGGGGACAGGGTTCCTACGAGCAGTACTTC.

The CDR3 loop is CASSAEQGARHEQFF. In DNA form, the CDR3 reads TGTGCCAGCAGCGCAGAACAGGGGGCTCGGCATGAGCAGTTCTTC. V and J are TRBV7-2 and TRBJ2-1, with TRBD1 matching over 9 bases. V shed 5 bases, J shed 8 bases, and the junction held 10 bases outside the gene matches. Germline V lookup: CDR1 SGHTA, CDR2 FQGNSA. The CDR3 is 15 amino acids.

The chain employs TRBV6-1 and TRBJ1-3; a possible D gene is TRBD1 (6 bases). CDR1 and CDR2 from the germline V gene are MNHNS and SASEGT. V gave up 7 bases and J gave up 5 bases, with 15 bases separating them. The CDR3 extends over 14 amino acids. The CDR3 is CASTQGGERNTIYF. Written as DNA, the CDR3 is TGTGCCAGCACCCAAGGGGGGGAAAGAAACACCATATATTTT.

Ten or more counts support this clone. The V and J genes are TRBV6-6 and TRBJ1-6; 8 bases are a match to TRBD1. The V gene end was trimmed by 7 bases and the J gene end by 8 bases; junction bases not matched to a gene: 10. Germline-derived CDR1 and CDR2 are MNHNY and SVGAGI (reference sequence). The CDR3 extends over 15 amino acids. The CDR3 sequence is CASTPGGQADSPLHF. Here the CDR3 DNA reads TGTGCCAGCACCCCCGGGGGACAGGCAGATTCACCCCTCCACTTT.

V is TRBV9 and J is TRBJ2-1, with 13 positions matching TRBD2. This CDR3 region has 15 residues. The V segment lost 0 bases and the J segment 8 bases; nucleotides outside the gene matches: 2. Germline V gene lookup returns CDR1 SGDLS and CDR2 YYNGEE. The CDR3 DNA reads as TGTGCCAGCAGCGTAGATGGACTAGCGGGGGATGAGCAGTTCTTC. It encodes CASSVDGLAGDEQFF.

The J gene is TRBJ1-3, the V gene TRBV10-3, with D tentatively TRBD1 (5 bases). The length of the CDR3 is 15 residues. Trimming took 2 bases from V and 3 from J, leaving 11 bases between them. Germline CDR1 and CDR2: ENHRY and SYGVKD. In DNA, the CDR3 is TGTGCCATCAGTGAGCCTAGGACACTTGGAAACACCATATATTTT. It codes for CAISEPRTLGNTIYF.

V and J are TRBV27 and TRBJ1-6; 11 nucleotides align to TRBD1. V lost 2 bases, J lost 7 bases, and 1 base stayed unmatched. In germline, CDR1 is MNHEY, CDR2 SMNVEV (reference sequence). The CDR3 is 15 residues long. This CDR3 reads CASSLGQGANSPLHF. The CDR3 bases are TGTGCCAGCAGTTTAGGACAGGGGGCAAATTCACCCCTCCACTTT.

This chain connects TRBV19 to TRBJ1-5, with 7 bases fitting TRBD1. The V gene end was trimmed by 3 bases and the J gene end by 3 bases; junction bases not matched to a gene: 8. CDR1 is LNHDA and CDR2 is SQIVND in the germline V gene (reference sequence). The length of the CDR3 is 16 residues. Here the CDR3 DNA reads TGTGCCAGTAGTATTTCGGGACAGTCTTACAATCAGCCCCAGCATTTT. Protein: CASSISGQSYNQPQHF.

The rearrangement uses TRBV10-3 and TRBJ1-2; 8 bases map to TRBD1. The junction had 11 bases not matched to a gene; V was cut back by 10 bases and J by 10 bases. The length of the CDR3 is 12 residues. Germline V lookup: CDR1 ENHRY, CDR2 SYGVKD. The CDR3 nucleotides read TGTGCCACAAGAGACAGGGGCCTAACCTACACCTTC. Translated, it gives CATRDRGLTYTF.

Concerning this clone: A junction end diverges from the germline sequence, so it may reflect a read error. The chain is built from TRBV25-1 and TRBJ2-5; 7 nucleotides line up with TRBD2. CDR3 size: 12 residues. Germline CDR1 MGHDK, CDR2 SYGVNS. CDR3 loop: CASRERGETQYF. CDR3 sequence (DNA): TGTGCCAGCCGTGAGCGGGGAGAGACCCAGTACTTC.

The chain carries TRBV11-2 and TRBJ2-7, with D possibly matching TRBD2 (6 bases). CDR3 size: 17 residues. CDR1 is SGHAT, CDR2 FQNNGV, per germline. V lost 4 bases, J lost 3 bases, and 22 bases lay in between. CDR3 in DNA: TGTGCCAGCAGCTCCACTACCGGAGGGGTTGGAGACTACGAGCAGTACTTC. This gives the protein CASSSTTGGVGDYEQYF.

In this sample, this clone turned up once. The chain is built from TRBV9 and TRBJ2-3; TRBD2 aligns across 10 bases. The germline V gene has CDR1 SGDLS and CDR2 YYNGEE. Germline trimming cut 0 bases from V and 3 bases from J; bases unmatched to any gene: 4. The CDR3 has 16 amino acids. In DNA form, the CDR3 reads TGTGCCAGCAGCGTAGGTGGAGCGGGGGGGACAGATACGCAGTATTTT. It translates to CASSVGGAGGTDTQYF.

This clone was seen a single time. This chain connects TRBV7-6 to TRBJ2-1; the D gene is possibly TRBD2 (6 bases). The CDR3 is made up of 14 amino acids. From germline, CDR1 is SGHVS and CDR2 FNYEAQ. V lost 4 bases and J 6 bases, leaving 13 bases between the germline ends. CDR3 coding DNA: TGTGCCAGCAGCTGGAAAGGACTACTCAATGAGCAGTTCTTC. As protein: CASSWKGLLNEQFF. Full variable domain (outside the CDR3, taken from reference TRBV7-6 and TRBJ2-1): GAGVSQSPRYKVTKRGQDVALRCDPISGHVSLYWYRQALGQGPEFLTYFNYEAQQDKSGLPNDRFSAERPEGSISTLTIQRTEQRDSAMYRCASSWKGLLNEQFFGPGTRLTVL.

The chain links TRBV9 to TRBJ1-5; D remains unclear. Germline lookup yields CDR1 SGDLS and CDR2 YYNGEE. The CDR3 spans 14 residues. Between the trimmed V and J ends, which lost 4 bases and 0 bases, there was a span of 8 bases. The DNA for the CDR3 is TGTGCCAGCAGCCCCTCAGATAGCAATCAGCCCCAGCATTTT. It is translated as CASSPSDSNQPQHF.

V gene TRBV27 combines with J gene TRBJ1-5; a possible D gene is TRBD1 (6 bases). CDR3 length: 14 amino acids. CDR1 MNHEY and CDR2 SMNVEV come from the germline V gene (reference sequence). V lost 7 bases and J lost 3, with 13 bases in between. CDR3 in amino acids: CASNPTGTNQPQHF. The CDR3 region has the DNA TGTGCCAGCAACCCCACAGGGACCAATCAGCCCCAGCATTTT.

In DNA, the CDR3 is TGTGCCAGCAGTACTATTCGCGGGGCAACTAATGAAAAACTGTTTTTT. Translation gives CASSTIRGATNEKLFF. The V call is TRBV11-2, the J call TRBJ1-4; unclear D gene. The CDR3 is 16 amino acids. V dropped 6 bases and J dropped 0 bases, with 14 bases sitting between them. Germline CDR1 SGHAT, CDR2 FQNNGV.

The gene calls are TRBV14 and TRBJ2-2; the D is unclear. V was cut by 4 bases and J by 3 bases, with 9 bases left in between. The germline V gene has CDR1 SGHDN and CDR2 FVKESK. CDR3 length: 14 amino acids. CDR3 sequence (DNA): TGTGCCAGCAGCCTAGCTACATACACCGGGGAGCTGTTTTTT. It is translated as CASSLATYTGELFF.

CDR3 protein: CASSQDITRTGMANTEAFF. CDR3 DNA: TGTGCCAGCAGCCAAGATATTACCCGGACAGGGATGGCGAACACTGAAGCTTTCTTT. The V gene is TRBV14, the J gene TRBJ1-1, with 8 bases fitting TRBD1. Losses at the gene ends were 0 bases for V and 1 base for J; bases not matched to a gene: 13. Per the germline V gene, CDR1 is SGHDN and CDR2 is FVKESK. The CDR3 sequence is 19 residues long. Filled out from reference TRBV14 and TRBJ1-1, the complete variable domain reads EAGVTQFPSHSVIEKGQTVTLRCDPISGHDNLYWYRRVMGKEIKFLLHFVKESKQDESGMPNNRFLAERTGGTYSTLKVQPAELEDSGVYFCASSQDITRTGMANTEAFFGQGTRLTVV.

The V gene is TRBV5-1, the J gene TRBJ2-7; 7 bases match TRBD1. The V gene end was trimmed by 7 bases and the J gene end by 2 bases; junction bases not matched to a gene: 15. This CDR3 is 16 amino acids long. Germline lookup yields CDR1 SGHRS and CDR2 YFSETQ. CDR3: CASGLTTGTEAYEQYF. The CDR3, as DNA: TGCGCCAGCGGCCTCACCACCGGGACAGAAGCCTACGAGCAGTACTTC.

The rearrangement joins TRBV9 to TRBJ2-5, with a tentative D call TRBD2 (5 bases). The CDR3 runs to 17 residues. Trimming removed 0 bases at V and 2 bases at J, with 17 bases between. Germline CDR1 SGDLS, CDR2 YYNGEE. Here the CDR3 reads CASSVGALGSVQETQYF. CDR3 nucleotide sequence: TGTGCCAGCAGCGTAGGGGCCCTTGGGAGCGTACAAGAGACCCAGTACTTC.

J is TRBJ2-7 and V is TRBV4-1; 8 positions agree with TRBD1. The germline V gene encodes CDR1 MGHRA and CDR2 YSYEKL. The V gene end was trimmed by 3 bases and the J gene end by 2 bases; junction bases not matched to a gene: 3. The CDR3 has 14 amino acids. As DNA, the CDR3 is TGCGCCAGCAGCCACCGGGACAGGACCTACGAGCAGTACTTC. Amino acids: CASSHRDRTYEQYF.